This T cell receptor (beta chain) was identified during a study of radiation and T cells in renal cell carcinoma. Of note for this clone: Its antigen is still unknown.

General observations from the study: Tumor samples were small regions of approximately 1 g. In blood, top tumor clones expanded by 2 weeks, shrinking by 4.

Clones were read by immunoSEQ multiplex PCR, and TCRdb kept only the in-frame ones, dropping some. The table lists some 20,000 clones, 40% to 55% of them singletons. Treatment of the sample: 15 Gy SBRT to primary tumor, nephrectomy 4 weeks later. Clear cell pathology was present in this patient's renal cell carcinoma. J lost 2 bases, V lost 7 bases, and 13 bases had no gene match. The CDR3 is made up of 16 amino acids. Germline V gene data show CDR1 as MDHEN and CDR2 as SYDVKM. This chain connects TRBV28 to TRBJ2-5, with 7 bases aligning to TRBD2. This specimen consisted of tumor tissue, obtained from a patient whose treatment included radiotherapy and nephrectomy. The sequence was obtained from a woman between 50 and 59 years old with renal cell carcinoma. In DNA form, the CDR3 reads TGTGCCAGCACCCGTCCCGGGGGGAGAATTCAAGAGACCCAGTACTTC. Protein sequence: CASTRPGGRIQETQYF.